The 18 T cell receptor beta chains below come from one sample, sequenced in a study of CD8 T cells in Susac syndrome. RNA amounts of roughly 0.45 to 1 ug underwent reverse transcription with random hexamers. TCRdb re-called the immunoSEQ multiplex PCR reads with MiXCR, one entry per CDR3 protein. The sample carries roughly 200,000 distinct CDR3 sequences, more than 90% recorded once. Source material: CD4+ T cells from PBMCs. The receptors here all came from a human donor with multiple sclerosis.

The genes are TRBV28 and TRBJ2-7; D unclear. Deletions cut 5 bases from V and 7 bases from J, with 12 bases between. Germline V CDR1 and CDR2: MDHEN, SYDVKM. This CDR3 spans 12 amino acids. CDR3 in DNA: TGTGCCAGCAGTGGGCCCCAGAGGGAGCAGTACTTC. Translation gives CASSGPQREQYF.

The chain uses TRBV12-3 or TRBV12-4 and TRBJ1-4; no clear D gene. This CDR3 is built from 14 residues. The germline V and J ends were trimmed by 8 bases and 0 bases, with 10 bases remaining between them. The CDR3 loop is CASSKSTTNEKLFF. CDR3 in DNA: TGTGCCAGCTCCAAGTCAACAACTAATGAAAAACTGTTTTTT.

V is TRBV7-9 and J is TRBJ1-6, with D perhaps TRBD1 (6 bases). Germline V CDR1 and CDR2: SEHNR, FQNEAQ (reference sequence). The ends were cut back, 5 bases at V and 11 bases at J, with 16 bases in the middle. This CDR3 has 14 amino acids. The CDR3 spells CASSEQGNKAPLHF. CDR3 nucleotide sequence: TGTGCCAGCAGCGAACAGGGTAATAAGGCACCCCTCCACTTT. Supplemented by reference TRBV7-9 and TRBJ1-6, the full variable domain reads DTGVSQNPRHKITKRGQNVTFRCDPISEHNRLYWYRQTLGQGPEFLTYFQNEAQLEKSRLLSDRFSAERPKGSFSTLEIQRTEQGDSAMYLCASSEQGNKAPLHFGNGTRLTVT.

This sequence joins TRBV28 and TRBJ2-5; 9 bases agree with TRBD2. CDR3 size: 16 residues. Germline lookup yields CDR1 MDHEN and CDR2 SYDVKM. The J segment lost 5 bases and the V segment lost 1 base, leaving 8 bases of the junction unmatched. CDR3 nucleotide sequence: TGTGCCAGCAGTTTATCCAGCGGGGGGTTCAGGGAGACCCAGTACTTC. Protein: CASSLSSGGFRETQYF.

The chain links TRBV20-1 to TRBJ1-2, with 7 bases aligning to TRBD1. V lost 3 bases and J lost 6; bases outside the gene matches: 4. The CDR3 is 12 amino acids. The germline V gene has CDR1 DFQATT and CDR2 SNEGSKA (reference sequence). The CDR3: CSARDRTDGYTF. The CDR3, as DNA: TGCAGTGCTAGGGACAGGACGGATGGCTACACCTTC.

CDR3 nucleotide sequence: TGTGCCAGCAGTATTACAGGGGACTACGAGCAGTACTTC. Translation gives CASSITGDYEQYF. The chain recombines TRBV12-3 or TRBV12-4 with TRBJ2-7; 7 bases are shared with TRBD1. V shed 5 bases, J shed 3 bases, and the junction held 4 bases outside the gene matches. The CDR3 loop spans 13 amino acids.

The CDR3 DNA is TGTGCCAGCAGTTTACCAGGGGAACACGGCAATCAGCCCCAGCATTTT. It yields the protein CASSLPGEHGNQPQHF. This chain connects TRBV28 to TRBJ1-5; D might be TRBD1 (6 bases). Trimming removed 2 bases from V and 2 bases from J, with 13 bases in between. This CDR3 is built from 16 residues. CDR1 MDHEN and CDR2 SYDVKM come from the germline V gene.

Written as DNA, the CDR3 is TGTGCCAGCAGCGTAGGAAGAAACGCGAACACCGGGGAGCTGTTTTTT. Its translation: CASSVGRNANTGELFF. J is TRBJ2-2 and V is TRBV9; no firm D call. Per germline, CDR1 SGDLS and CDR2 YYNGEE. Trimming pared 0 bases from V and 0 bases from J, leaving 9 bases between. This CDR3 contains 16 residues. The complete variable domain, with remaining parts taken from reference TRBV9 and TRBJ2-2, reads DSGVTQTPKHLITATGQRVTLRCSPRSGDLSVYWYQQSLDQGLQFLIQYYNGEERAKGNILERFSAQQFPDLHSELNLSSLELGDSALYFCASSVGRNANTGELFFGEGSRLTVL.

J is TRBJ2-2 and V is TRBV4-2; D gene uncertain. V lost 0 bases to trimming and J lost 6 bases, with 2 bases between them. Germline lookup yields CDR1 LGHNA and CDR2 YNFKEQ. The CDR3 is 12 amino acids. The CDR3 sequence is CASSQDAGELFF. The CDR3 coding sequence is TGTGCCAGCAGCCAAGATGCCGGGGAGCTGTTTTTT.

The chain recombines TRBV20-1 with TRBJ2-5; tentative D call: TRBD1 (5 bases). Germline V gene data show CDR1 as DFQATT and CDR2 as SNEGSKA (reference sequence). Trimming shortened V by 6 bases and J by 1 base, and 21 bases separated the two germline ends. The CDR3 sequence is 16 residues long. The CDR3 nucleotides are TGCAGTGCAACCGCCCCCGCAGGGCAGACCCAAGAGACCCAGTACTTC. As protein: CSATAPAGQTQETQYF.

The rearrangement links TRBV3-1 to TRBJ2-7; no clear D. Germline V gene data show CDR1 as LGHDT and CDR2 as YNNKEL (reference sequence). The CDR3 totals 14 residues. V was cut by 2 bases and J by 0 bases, with 8 bases left in between. CDR3 sequence: CASSQLISSYEQYF. In DNA form, the CDR3 reads TGTGCCAGCAGCCAACTTATAAGCTCCTACGAGCAGTACTTC.

This sequence joins TRBV5-4 and TRBJ2-1; D ambiguous. The germline V and J ends were trimmed by 2 bases and 4 bases, with 13 bases remaining between them. The CDR3 covers 15 residues. Per the germline V gene, CDR1 is SGHNT and CDR2 is YYREEE (reference sequence). The CDR3, as DNA: TGTGCCAGCAGCTTTTACGAGCCGGAGTACAATGAGCAGTTCTTC. Protein product: CASSFYEPEYNEQFF.

The chain joins TRBV27 to TRBJ1-2, with TRBD1 matching 7 bases. V shed 5 bases and J 8 bases; nucleotides not matched to a gene: 8. Germline CDR1 reads MNHEY; CDR2 reads SMNVEV (reference sequence). The CDR3 consists of 13 residues. CDR3 region: CASSHQGDGGYTF. CDR3 sequence (DNA): TGTGCCAGCAGTCATCAGGGGGACGGGGGCTACACCTTC.

This chain links TRBV19 with TRBJ1-1; D unresolved. CDR1 and CDR2 from the germline V gene are LNHDA and SQIVND (reference sequence). The CDR3 is 17 amino acids. V was cut by 4 bases and J by 10 bases, with 28 bases left in between. The CDR3 sequence is CASSRTADTWPILGAFF. The DNA for the CDR3 is TGTGCCAGTAGTAGAACGGCTGATACCTGGCCGATACTTGGAGCTTTCTTT.

This chain uses TRBV6-2 or TRBV6-3 with TRBJ2-3; 7 bases agree with TRBD2. The trim removed 6 bases at V and 10 bases at J, leaving 7 bases unmatched. The CDR3 consists of 12 residues. Looked up from germline, CDR1 is MNHEY and CDR2 is SVGEGT. The CDR3 here is CASRPPGLSQYF. CDR3 nucleotide sequence: TGTGCCAGCAGACCACCGGGACTATCGCAGTATTTT.

The rearrangement links TRBV7-2 to TRBJ2-6; 8 bases fit TRBD2. The CDR3 has 17 amino acids. V was clipped by 5 bases and J by 0 bases; unmatched bases: 6. Germline V gene sequence: CDR1 SGHTA, CDR2 FQGNSA. The DNA of the CDR3 is TGTGCCAGCAGCACAGCGGGGGCCGGCTCTGGGGCCAACGTCCTGACTTTC. It codes for CASSTAGAGSGANVLTF.

The chain has TRBV3-1 and TRBJ2-1; D unclear. V lost 2 bases and J 9 bases, leaving 8 bases between the germline ends. Germline V CDR1 and CDR2: LGHDT, YNNKEL (reference sequence). The CDR3 totals 12 residues. CDR3 residues: CASSQRNGEQFF. CDR3 in DNA: TGTGCCAGCAGCCAACGTAACGGTGAGCAGTTCTTC.

The J gene is TRBJ1-2, the V gene TRBV6-5; no clear D. Deletions cut 2 bases from V and 7 bases from J, with 17 bases between. Germline V gene lookup returns CDR1 MNHEY and CDR2 SVGAGI. This CDR3 spans 15 amino acids. CDR3: CASSYGREWSGGYTF. The CDR3 DNA is TGTGCCAGCAGTTACGGCCGGGAGTGGTCGGGTGGCTACACCTTC.